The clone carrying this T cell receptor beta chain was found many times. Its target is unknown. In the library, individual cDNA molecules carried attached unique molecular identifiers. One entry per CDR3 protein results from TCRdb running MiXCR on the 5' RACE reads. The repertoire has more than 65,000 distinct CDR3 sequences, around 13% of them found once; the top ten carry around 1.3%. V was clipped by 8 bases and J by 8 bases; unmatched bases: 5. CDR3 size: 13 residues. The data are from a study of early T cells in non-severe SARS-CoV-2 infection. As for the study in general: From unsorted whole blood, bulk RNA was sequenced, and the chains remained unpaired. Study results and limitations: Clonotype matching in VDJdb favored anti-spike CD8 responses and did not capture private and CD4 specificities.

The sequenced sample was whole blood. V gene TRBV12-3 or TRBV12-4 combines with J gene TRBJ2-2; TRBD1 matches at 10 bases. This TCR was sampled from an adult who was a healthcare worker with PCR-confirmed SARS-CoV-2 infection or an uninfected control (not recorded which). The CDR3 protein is CASRDRGSGELFF. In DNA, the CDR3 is TGTGCCAGCCGGGACAGGGGATCAGGGGAGCTGTTTTTT.